This TCR beta chain was identified during a study of blood T cell repertoires in COVID-19. Looking at the study overall: Sites in the United States, Italy and Spain provided acute and convalescent COVID-19 samples. PBMCs, B-cell-depleted T cells, or T cells were the source of the cDNA or gDNA that made up the material.

The study assigned cohorts using participant-reported clinical history. V lost 5 bases to trimming and J lost 10 bases; unmatched junction nucleotides: 14. The V gene's germline CDR1 is MNHEY and CDR2 SVGAGI. The CDR3 covers 15 residues. Per the study methods: Nucleated cell number was recorded as an estimate derived from reference gene primer amplification. Sequenced by immunoSEQ multiplex PCR; TCRdb stores in-frame clones only, minus some. V and J calls and clone size are those listed in that table; D and trimming were worked out from the DNA. The repertoire has under 300,000 clones, around 90% of them found once; the top ten carry 0.95% to 1.5%.

The sequencing sample was made of PBMCs or T cells enriched from blood (not recorded which). The TCR originated in a human donor in a cohort exposed to, infected with or recovered from COVID-19 (not recorded which). The donor label of this sample is uncertain. The genes are TRBV6-5 and TRBJ2-7, with 10 bases that match TRBD1. The CDR3 DNA reads TGTGCCAGCAGTCAACAGCGACAGGGGGCGTTCGGTCAGTACTTC. Protein product: CASSQQRQGAFGQYF.